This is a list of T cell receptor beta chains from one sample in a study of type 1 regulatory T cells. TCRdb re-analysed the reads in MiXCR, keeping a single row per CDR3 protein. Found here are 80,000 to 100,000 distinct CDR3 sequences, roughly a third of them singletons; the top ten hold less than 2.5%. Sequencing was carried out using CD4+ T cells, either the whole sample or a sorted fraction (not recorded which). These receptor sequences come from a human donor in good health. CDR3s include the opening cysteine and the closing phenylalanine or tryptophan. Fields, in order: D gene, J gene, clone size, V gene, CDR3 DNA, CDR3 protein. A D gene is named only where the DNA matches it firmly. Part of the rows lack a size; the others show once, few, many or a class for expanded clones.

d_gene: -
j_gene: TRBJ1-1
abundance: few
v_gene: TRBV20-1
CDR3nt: TGCAGTGCTAGAACGCCCGGCGAAGCTTTCTTT
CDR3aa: CSARTPGEAFF

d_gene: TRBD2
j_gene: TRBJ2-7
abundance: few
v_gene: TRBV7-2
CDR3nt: TGTGCCAGCAGCTCCACCGGGACTAGCGCCTACGAGCAGTACTTC
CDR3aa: CASSSTGTSAYEQYF

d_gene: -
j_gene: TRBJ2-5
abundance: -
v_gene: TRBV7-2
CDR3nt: TGTGCCAGCAGCTCAACCGGGACACCGGCGTCCCAGTACTTC
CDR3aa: CASSSTGTPASQYF

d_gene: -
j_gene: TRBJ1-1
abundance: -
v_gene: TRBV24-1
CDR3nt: TGTGCCACCAGGCGGGGGCAGAACACTGAAGCTTTCTTT
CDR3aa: CATRRGQNTEAFF

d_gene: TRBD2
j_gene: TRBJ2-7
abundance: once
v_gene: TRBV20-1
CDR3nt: TGCAGTGCTAGAGATGGGGCTAGCGGGAAAGTTGGCGAGCAGTACTTC
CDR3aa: CSARDGASGKVGEQYF

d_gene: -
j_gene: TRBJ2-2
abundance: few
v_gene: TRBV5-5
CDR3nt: TGTGCCAGCAGCCCAGAGAACTGGGCCGGGGAGCTGTTTTTT
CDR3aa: CASSPENWAGELFF

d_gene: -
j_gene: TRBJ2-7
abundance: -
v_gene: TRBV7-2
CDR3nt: TGTGCCAGCGAGACCCAGGGACGTATGGCGCAGTACTTC
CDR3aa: CASETQGRMAQYF

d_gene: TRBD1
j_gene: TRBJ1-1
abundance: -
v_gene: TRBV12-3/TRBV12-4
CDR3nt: TGTGCCAGCAGTCCCTTAAGGACAGGCCGGACCTCAGAAGCTTTCTTT
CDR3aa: CASSPLRTGRTSEAFF

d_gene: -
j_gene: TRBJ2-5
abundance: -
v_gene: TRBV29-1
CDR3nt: TGCAGCGCTCGGCAGGGACAAGAGACCCAGTACTTC
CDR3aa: CSARQGQETQYF

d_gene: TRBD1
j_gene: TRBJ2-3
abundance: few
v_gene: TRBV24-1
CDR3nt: TGTGCCACCAGTGACCCGACAGGGAATACCCGGAATACGCAGTATTTT
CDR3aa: CATSDPTGNTRNTQYF

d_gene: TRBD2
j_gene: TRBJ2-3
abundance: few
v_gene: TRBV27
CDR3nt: TGTGCCAGCAGTTTGCACACTAGCGGGAGGGTTACGGTTGGTACGCAGTATTTT
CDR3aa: CASSLHTSGRVTVGTQYF

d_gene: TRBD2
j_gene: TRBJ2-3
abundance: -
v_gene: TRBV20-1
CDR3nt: TGCAGGACGACAATGAGGACGCTAGCGGGAGGGCCAGTTCCAGATACGCAGTATTTT
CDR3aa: CRTTMRTLAGGPVPDTQYF

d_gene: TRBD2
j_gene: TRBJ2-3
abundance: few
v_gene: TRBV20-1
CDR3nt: TGCAGTGCTAGAGCGGGAGGGAGCACAGATACGCAGTATTTT
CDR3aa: CSARAGGSTDTQYF

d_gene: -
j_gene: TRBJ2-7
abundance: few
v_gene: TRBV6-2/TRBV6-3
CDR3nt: TGTGCCAGCAGGGGGACAAACTACGAGCAGTACTTC
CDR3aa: CASRGTNYEQYF

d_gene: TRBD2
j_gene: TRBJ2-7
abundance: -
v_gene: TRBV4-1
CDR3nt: TGCGCCAGCAGCCAAGATTGGCTAGCGGAGTCCTACGAGCAGTACTTC
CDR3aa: CASSQDWLAESYEQYF

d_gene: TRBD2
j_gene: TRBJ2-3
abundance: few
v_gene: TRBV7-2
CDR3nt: TGTGCCAGCACCCTAGCGGGAGGGTACAGAGATACGCAGTATTTT
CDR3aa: CASTLAGGYRDTQYF

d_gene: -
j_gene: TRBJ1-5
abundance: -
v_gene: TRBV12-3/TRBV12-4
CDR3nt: TGTGCCAGCAGTCTAGACGGGGGCGCGGGCAATCAGCCCCAGCATTTT
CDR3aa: CASSLDGGAGNQPQHF

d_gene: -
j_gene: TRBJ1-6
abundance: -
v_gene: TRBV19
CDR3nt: TGTGCCAGTAGCCTCCTCGGGGGAGAGGATTCACCCCTCCACTTT
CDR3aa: CASSLLGGEDSPLHF

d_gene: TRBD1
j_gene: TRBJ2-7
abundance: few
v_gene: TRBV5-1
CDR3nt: TGCGCCAGCAGCTTGGCCGTACAGGGGCCATCCTACGAGCAGTACTTC
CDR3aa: CASSLAVQGPSYEQYF

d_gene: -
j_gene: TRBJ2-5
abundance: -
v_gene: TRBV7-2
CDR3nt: TGTGCCAGCAGCTTAGTTGGCGGTGGCACGGGAAGGACCCAGTACTTC
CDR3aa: CASSLVGGGTGRTQYF

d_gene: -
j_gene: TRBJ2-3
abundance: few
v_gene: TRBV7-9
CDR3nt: TGTGCCAGCAGCCCCAGGGTGTTCGATACGCAGTATTTT
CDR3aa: CASSPRVFDTQYF

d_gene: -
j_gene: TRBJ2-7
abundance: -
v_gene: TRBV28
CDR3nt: TGTGCCAGCAGTTTAGCCCATTTAGCGGACTCCTACGAGCAGTACTTC
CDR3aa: CASSLAHLADSYEQYF

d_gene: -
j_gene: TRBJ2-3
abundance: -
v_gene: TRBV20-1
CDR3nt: TGCAGTGCTAGAGCGGGAGCCTCAGCAGATACGCAGTATTTT
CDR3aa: CSARAGASADTQYF